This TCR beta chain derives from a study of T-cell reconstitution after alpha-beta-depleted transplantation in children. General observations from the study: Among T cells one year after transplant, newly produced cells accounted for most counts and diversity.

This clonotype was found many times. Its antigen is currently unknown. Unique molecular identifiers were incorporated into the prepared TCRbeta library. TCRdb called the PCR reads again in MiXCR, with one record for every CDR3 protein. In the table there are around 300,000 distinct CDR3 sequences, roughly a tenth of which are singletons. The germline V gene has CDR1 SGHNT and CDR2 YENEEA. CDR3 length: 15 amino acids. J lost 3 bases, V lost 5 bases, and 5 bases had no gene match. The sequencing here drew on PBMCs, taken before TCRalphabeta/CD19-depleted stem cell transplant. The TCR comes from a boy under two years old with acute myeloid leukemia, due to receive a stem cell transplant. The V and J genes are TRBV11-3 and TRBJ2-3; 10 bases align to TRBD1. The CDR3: CASSPGQGMTDTQYF. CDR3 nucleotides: TGTGCCAGCAGCCCGGGACAGGGGATGACAGATACGCAGTATTTT.